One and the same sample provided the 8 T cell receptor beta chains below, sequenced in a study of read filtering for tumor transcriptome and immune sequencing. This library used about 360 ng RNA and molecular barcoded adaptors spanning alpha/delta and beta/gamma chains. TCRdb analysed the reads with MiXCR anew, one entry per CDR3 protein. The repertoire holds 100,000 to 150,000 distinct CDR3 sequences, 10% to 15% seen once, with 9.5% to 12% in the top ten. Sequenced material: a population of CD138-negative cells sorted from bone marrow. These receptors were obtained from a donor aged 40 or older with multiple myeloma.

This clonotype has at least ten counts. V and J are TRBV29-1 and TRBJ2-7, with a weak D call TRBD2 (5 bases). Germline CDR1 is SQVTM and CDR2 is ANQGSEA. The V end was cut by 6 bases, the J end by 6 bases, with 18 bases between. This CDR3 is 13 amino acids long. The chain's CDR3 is CSVGSPSDSEQYF. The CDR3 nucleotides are TGCAGCGTCGGGTCCCCTTCGGACTCCGAGCAGTACTTC.

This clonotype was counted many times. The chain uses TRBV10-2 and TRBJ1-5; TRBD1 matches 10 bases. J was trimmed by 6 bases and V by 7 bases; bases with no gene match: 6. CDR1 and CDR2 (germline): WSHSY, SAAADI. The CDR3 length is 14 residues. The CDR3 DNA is TGCGCCAGCACAGACAGGGGGCTTTTTCAGCCCCAGCATTTT. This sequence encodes CASTDRGLFQPQHF.

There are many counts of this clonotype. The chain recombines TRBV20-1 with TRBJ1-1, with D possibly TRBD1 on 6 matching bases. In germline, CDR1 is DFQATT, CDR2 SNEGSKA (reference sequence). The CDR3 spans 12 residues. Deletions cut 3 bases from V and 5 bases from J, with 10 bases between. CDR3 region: CSARWGRTEAFF. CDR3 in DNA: TGCAGTGCTAGGTGGGGGCGTACTGAAGCTTTCTTT.

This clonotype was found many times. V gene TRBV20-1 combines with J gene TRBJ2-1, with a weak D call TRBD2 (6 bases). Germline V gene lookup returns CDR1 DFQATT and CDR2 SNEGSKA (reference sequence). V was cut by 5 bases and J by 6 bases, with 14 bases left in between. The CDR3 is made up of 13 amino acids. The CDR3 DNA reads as TGCAGTGCTCGACACGGGACTTTCAATGAGCAGTTCTTC. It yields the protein CSARHGTFNEQFF.

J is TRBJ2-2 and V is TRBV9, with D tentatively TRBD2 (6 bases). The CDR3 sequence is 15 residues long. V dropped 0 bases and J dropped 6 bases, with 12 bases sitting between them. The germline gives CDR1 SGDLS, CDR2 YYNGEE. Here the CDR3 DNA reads TGTGCCAGCAGCGTAGCGAGCGGGTGGCCCGGGGAGCTGTTTTTT. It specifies CASSVASGWPGELFF.

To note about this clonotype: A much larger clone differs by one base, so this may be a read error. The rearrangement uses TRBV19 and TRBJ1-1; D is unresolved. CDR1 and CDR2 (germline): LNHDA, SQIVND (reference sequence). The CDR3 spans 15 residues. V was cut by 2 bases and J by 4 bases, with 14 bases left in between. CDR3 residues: CASSIHRQPGTEAFF. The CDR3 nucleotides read TGTGCCAGTAGTATACATCGGCAGCCTGGCACTGAAGCTTTCTTT.

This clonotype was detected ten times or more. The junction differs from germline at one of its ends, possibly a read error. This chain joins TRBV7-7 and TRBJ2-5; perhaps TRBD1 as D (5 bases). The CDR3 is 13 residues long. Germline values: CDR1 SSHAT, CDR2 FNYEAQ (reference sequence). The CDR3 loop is CASSRQQRETQYF. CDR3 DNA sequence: TGTGCTAGCAGCCGACAGCAGCGAGAGACCCAGTACTTC.

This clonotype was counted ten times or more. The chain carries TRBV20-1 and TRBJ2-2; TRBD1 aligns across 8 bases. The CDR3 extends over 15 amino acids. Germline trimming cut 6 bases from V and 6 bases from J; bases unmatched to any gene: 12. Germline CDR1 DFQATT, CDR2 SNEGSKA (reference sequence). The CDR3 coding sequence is TGCAGTGCCCCTCTAGGACAGGGATTCGCCGGGGAGCTGTTTTTT. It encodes CSAPLGQGFAGELFF.